The 5 T cell receptor beta chains below come from one sample, sequenced in a study of cytomegalovirus exposure and HLA in healthy donors. This PCR relied on a set of 60 Vbeta primers and 13 Jbeta primers. Profiled with immunoSEQ multiplex PCR; TCRdb holds only in-frame clones, not every one. The sample has 90,000 to 130,000 clones, roughly 80% seen once. Sequencing was done on a sample of PBMCs. The receptors derive from a woman aged 25 to 39 in good health and CMV-seronegative.

Written as DNA, the CDR3 is TGCGCCAGCAGCCAAGTTTGGCCTAGCGGGGCGAACACCGGGGAGCTGTTTTTT. Protein: CASSQVWPSGANTGELFF. The chain employs TRBV4-3 and TRBJ2-2; the match to TRBD2 covers 9 bases. With 1 base clipped from V and 0 bases from J, the junction kept 6 bases outside the gene matches. CDR1 is LGHNA and CDR2 is YSLEER in the germline V gene. The CDR3 spans 18 residues.

The rearrangement uses TRBV7-6 and TRBJ2-6, with D possibly being TRBD1 (6 bases). Per germline, CDR1 SGHVS and CDR2 FNYEAQ. Trimming removed 5 bases at V and 3 bases at J, with 20 bases between. This CDR3 has 18 residues. CDR3 sequence (DNA): TGTGCCAGCAGCCTACCCCTGACAGGATTTCGTGGGGCCAACGTCCTGACTTTC. Its translation: CASSLPLTGFRGANVLTF.

The rearrangement joins TRBV7-8 to TRBJ2-7, with 7 bases lining up with TRBD1. The CDR3 contains 12 residues. J gave up 6 bases and V 4 bases, and 3 bases lay outside the gene matches. Germline V gives CDR1 SGHVS, CDR2 FQNEAQ. The CDR3 is CASSSDRAEQYF. The CDR3, as DNA: TGTGCCAGCAGCTCCGACAGGGCCGAGCAGTACTTC. Combining the CDR3 with reference TRBV7-8 and TRBJ2-7 gives the whole variable domain GAGVSQSPRYKVAKRGQDVALRCDPISGHVSLFWYQQALGQGPEFLTYFQNEAQLDKSGLPSDRFFAERPEGSVSTLKIQRTQQEDSAVYLCASSSDRAEQYFGPGTRLTVT.

The chain employs TRBV7-2 and TRBJ2-1; the D gene is possibly TRBD1 (6 bases). Per germline, CDR1 SGHTA and CDR2 FQGNSA. CDR3 size: 15 residues. V shed 5 bases and J shed 0 bases, with 11 bases lying between them. CDR3 in DNA: TGTGCCAGCAGCACGGGACACGGCTCCTACAATGAGCAGTTCTTC. It yields the protein CASSTGHGSYNEQFF.

The chain uses TRBV2 and TRBJ1-5, with 8 bases aligning to TRBD1. Looked up from germline, CDR1 is SNHLY and CDR2 is FYNNEI. This CDR3 has 14 amino acids. Trimming removed 7 bases from V and 6 bases from J; junction bases left unmatched: 8. The CDR3 spells CASKFQGATQPQHF. In DNA form, the CDR3 reads TGTGCCAGCAAATTTCAGGGGGCCACTCAGCCCCAGCATTTT.